A selection of T cell receptor beta chains follows, all from one sample in a study of T cell repertoires in cytomegalovirus infection. TCRdb reprocessed the reads with MiXCR, giving one entry per CDR3 protein. Among some 940,000 distinct CDR3 sequences listed, around 32% were seen once. The antigens these receptors bind are not known. The sample here was cultured CD8+ T cells from PBMCs, taken from culture after CMV antigen stimulation. The receptors come from a human donor in good health (CMV status not recorded). Some clones in this sample may be carry-over from other donors' samples. Both conserved end residues are part of each CDR3. A D gene is named only where the DNA matches it firmly. The size of a clone is reported for some rows only, either as once, few or many, or as a class for expanded clones.

>TRBV7-3|TRBD2|few|TRBJ2-1
CASELGGAYNEQFF
TGTGCCTCCGAACTGGGGGGGGCCTACAATGAGCAGTTCTTC
>TRBV14|TRBD1|.|TRBJ2-5
CASRRTGRETQYF
TGTGCCAGCAGACGGACAGGGCGGGAGACCCAGTACTTC
>TRBV7-9|.|.|TRBJ1-4
CASSVEGYPTNEKLFF
TGTGCCAGCAGCGTAGAAGGCTACCCAACTAATGAAAAACTGTTTTTT
>TRBV7-9|.|.|TRBJ2-5
CASRERGPISQETQYF
TGTGCCAGCAGAGAGAGAGGACCGATAAGTCAAGAGACCCAGTACTTC
>TRBV10-3|.|.|TRBJ2-1
CAISGRRGKGNNEQFF
TGTGCCATCAGTGGAAGGAGGGGCAAAGGGAACAATGAGCAGTTCTTC
>TRBV7-2|.|many|TRBJ2-1
CASRFEPHAQGPEQFF
TGTGCCAGCAGATTCGAACCTCACGCCCAGGGTCCTGAGCAGTTCTTC
>TRBV27|.|.|TRBJ1-5
CASSLSAGLRVSQHF
TGTGCCAGCAGTTTATCGGCCGGCCTCAGGGTGTCCCAGCATTTT
>TRBV25-1|.|.|TRBJ1-1
CASSETTFF
TGTGCCAGCAGTGAGACGACTTTCTTT
>TRBV2|.|.|TRBJ2-5
CASSPAWGPKGEKETQYF
TGTGCCAGCAGTCCCGCGTGGGGGCCTAAGGGTGAAAAAGAGACCCAGTACTTC
>TRBV6-6|.|few|TRBJ2-2
CASSYAATGELFF
TGTGCCAGCAGTTACGCCGCCACCGGGGAGCTGTTTTTT
>TRBV12-5|.|few|TRBJ2-1
CASGLVYSSYNEQFF
TGTGCTAGTGGTTTGGTATACAGCTCCTACAATGAGCAGTTCTTC
>TRBV5-6|TRBD2|.|TRBJ2-1
CASSFPGREQFF
TGTGCCAGCAGTTTCCCCGGGAGGGAGCAGTTCTTC
>TRBV6-5|.|.|TRBJ2-5
CASSYNGDLQETQYF
TGTGCCAGCAGTTACAATGGGGACCTCCAAGAGACCCAGTACTTC
>TRBV12-3/TRBV12-4|.|many|TRBJ1-4
CASSSGSGEKLFF
TGTGCCAGCAGTTCAGGGTCGGGTGAAAAACTGTTTTTT
>TRBV4-3|TRBD1|.|TRBJ2-5
CASSQGGTGFGETQYF
TGCGCCAGCAGCCAAGGAGGGACAGGCTTTGGGGAGACCCAGTACTTC
>TRBV6-5|TRBD1|many|TRBJ1-1
CASSRSGTGVSWTEAFF
TGTGCCAGCAGCCGCTCCGGGACAGGGGTTTCATGGACTGAAGCTTTCTTT
>TRBV12-3/TRBV12-4|.|few|TRBJ2-2
CASSFLTSSPMGTGELFF
TGTGCCAGCAGTTTCCTGACTTCATCGCCGATGGGTACCGGGGAGCTGTTTTTT
>TRBV7-2|.|.|TRBJ2-3
CASSFPPGTSTDTQYF
TGTGCAAGCAGCTTTCCCCCCGGGACTAGCACAGATACGCAGTATTTT
>TRBV4-1|.|.|TRBJ1-5
CASSQARGSNQPQHF
TGCGCCAGCAGCCAAGCACGTGGGAGCAATCAGCCCCAGCATTTT
>TRBV6-1|.|few|TRBJ1-6
CASSDGVGGLVSYNSPLHF
TGTGCCAGCAGTGATGGGGTCGGGGGTCTAGTCTCCTATAATTCACCCCTCCACTTT
>TRBV5-5|.|.|TRBJ1-2
CASSPADRYYGYTF
TGTGCCAGCAGCCCGGCGGACAGATATTATGGCTACACCTTC
>TRBV19|TRBD1|.|TRBJ1-4
CASSISPRGPTNEKLFF
TGTGCCAGTAGTATATCGCCCAGGGGGCCTACTAATGAAAAACTGTTTTTT
>TRBV27|.|few|TRBJ2-2
CASSQTRTGELFF
TGTGCCAGCAGTCAAACTAGGACCGGGGAGCTGTTTTTT
>TRBV6-1|TRBD1|few|TRBJ1-2
CATRDRGRRAYGYTF
TGTGCCACCCGGGACAGGGGGCGCCGGGCCTATGGCTACACCTTC
>TRBV18|.|few|TRBJ2-1
CASSPGGASGVANSYNEQFF
TGTGCCAGCTCACCGGGGGGTGCCAGCGGCGTTGCCAATTCCTACAATGAGCAGTTCTTC
>TRBV7-6|.|few|TRBJ1-2
CASSLGGTYGGYTF
TGTGCCAGCAGCTTAGGCGGCACCTACGGCGGCTACACCTTC
>TRBV13|TRBD2|.|TRBJ2-1
CASSLGGGEGEQFF
TGTGCCAGCAGCTTAGGCGGGGGGGAAGGAGAGCAGTTCTTC
>TRBV6-2/TRBV6-3|.|.|TRBJ1-5
CASSYDEGNQPQHF
TGTGCCAGCAGTTACGACGAGGGGAATCAGCCCCAGCATTTT
>TRBV29-1|.|few|TRBJ1-1
CSSEESDTEAFF
TGCAGCTCTGAGGAGAGTGACACTGAAGCTTTCTTT
>TRBV19|.|few|TRBJ2-7
CASSIMGSSYEQYF
TGTGCCAGTAGTATTATGGGATCTTCCTACGAGCAGTACTTC
>TRBV6-6|.|.|TRBJ2-2
CASTWGGGELFF
TGTGCCAGCACCTGGGGCGGCGGGGAGCTGTTTTTT
>TRBV20-1|.|.|TRBJ2-1
CSASSAGPREQFF
TGCAGTGCTAGTTCCGCGGGGCCGCGTGAGCAGTTCTTC
>TRBV6-6|.|.|TRBJ1-2
CASSAGRARSYTF
TGTGCCAGCAGTGCGGGGAGAGCGCGGAGCTACACCTTC
>TRBV28|TRBD2|.|TRBJ2-2
CASTGLEGTGELFF
TGTGCCAGCACGGGACTAGAAGGCACCGGGGAGCTGTTTTTT
>TRBV6-1|TRBD1|few|TRBJ2-1
CANPGQGIGSRNEQFF
TGTGCCAACCCGGGACAGGGGATTGGGTCACGGAATGAGCAGTTCTTC
>TRBV12-3/TRBV12-4|.|.|TRBJ1-5
CASTSGRHQPQHF
TGTGCCAGCACCAGCGGACGCCATCAGCCCCAGCATTTT
>TRBV7-6|.|.|TRBJ2-5
CASSLGMAGLYQETQYF
TGTGCCAGCAGCTTAGGAATGGCGGGCCTGTACCAAGAGACCCAGTACTTC
>TRBV19|TRBD1|few|TRBJ2-3
CASSQGATDTQYF
TGTGCCAGTTCACAGGGGGCGACAGATACGCAGTATTTT
>TRBV12-3/TRBV12-4|.|many|TRBJ1-1
CASSSAGDRTEAFF
TGTGCCAGCAGCTCCGCGGGGGACCGCACTGAAGCTTTCTTT